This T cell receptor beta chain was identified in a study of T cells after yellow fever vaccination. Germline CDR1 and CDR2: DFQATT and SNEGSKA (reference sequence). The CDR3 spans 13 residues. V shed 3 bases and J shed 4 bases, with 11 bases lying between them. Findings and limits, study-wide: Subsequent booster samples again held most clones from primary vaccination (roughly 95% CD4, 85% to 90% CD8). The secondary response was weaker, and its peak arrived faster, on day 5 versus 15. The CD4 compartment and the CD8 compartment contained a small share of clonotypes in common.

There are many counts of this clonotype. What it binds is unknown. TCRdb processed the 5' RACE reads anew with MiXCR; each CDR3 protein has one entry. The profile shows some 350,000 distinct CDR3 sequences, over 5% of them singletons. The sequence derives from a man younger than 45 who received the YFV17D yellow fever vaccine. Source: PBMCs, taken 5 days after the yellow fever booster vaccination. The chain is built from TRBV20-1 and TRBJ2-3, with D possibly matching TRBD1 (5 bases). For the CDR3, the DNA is TGCAGTGCTAGGTGGGGCGATGCAGATACGCAGTATTTT. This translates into CSARWGDADTQYF.